This T cell receptor beta chain comes out of a study of beta chain features in type 1 diabetes. CDR3 size: 12 residues. V gave up 4 bases and J gave up 4 bases, with 9 bases separating them. Germline CDR1 GTSNPN, CDR2 SVGIG (reference sequence). As every portion of the isolated RNA was reverse transcribed, the sequencing read expressed TCRB transcripts. TCRdb's table, derived via immunoSEQ multiplex PCR, lists solely in-frame clones and lacks some. The sample lists about 410,000 clones, approximately 15% occurring once. Material: naive CD4+ T cells from blood. This chain links TRBV30 with TRBJ2-3, with a weak D call TRBD1 (5 bases). The clonotype was recovered from a man aged 25-45 years in good health. CDR3 bases: TGTGCCTGGACCCCAGGGCCAGATACGCAGTATTTT. Residues: CAWTPGPDTQYF.